This TCR beta chain derives from a study of T cell clones after liver transplantation. Study-wide context: Pre-transplant mixed lymphocyte reactions yielded third-party-reactive TCRbeta sequences as comparators for graft-donor-reactive sequences.

Profiling relied on immunoSEQ multiplex PCR, and the TCRdb table lists in-frame clones only, not all of them. The sample includes several thousand clones, about 80% seen only once; the top ten take roughly an eighth. CD3+CD4+ and CD3+CD8+ cells were FACS-sorted from thawed unstimulated PBMCs. This sequence originates from a human patient who received a liver transplant. Some T cells may be provided by the graft donor. This specimen was CD8+ T cells from blood, taken 45 to 46 months after liver transplant.

This CDR3 reads CASSLPGETQYF. The CDR3 DNA reads TGTGCCAGCAGCCTACCGGGGGAGACCCAGTACTTC. This chain links TRBV27 with TRBJ2-5, with D possibly matching TRBD2 (5 bases). The V gene's germline CDR1 is MNHEY and CDR2 SMNVEV (reference sequence). V was trimmed by 6 bases and J by 5 bases, leaving 10 bases between them. The CDR3 is 12 residues long.